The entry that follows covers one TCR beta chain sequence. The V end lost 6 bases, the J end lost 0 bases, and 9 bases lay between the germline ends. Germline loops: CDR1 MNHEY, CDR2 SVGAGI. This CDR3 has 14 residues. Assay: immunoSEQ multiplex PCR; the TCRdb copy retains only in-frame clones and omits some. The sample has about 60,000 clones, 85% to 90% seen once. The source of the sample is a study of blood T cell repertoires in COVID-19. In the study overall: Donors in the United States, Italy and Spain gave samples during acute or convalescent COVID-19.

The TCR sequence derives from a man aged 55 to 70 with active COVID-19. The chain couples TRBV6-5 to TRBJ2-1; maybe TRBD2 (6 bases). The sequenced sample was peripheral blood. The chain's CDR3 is CASRDYHSYNEQFF. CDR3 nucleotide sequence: TGTGCCAGCAGGGACTACCACTCCTACAATGAGCAGTTCTTC.